These 23 T cell receptor beta chains originate from one sample sequenced in a study of preoperative IRX-2 immunotherapy in early breast cancer. As to treatment: preoperative locoregional IRX-2 cytokine immunotherapy. Using immunoSEQ multiplex PCR, the repertoire was profiled, and TCRdb retains in-frame clones only, with some absent. Here the sample spans 95,000 to 100,000 clones, roughly 88% being singletons. Sequenced material: tumor tissue, taken after IRX-2 immunotherapy. Receptors were obtained from a human donor with breast cancer.

This CDR3 is CSVVGVSRRNTEAFF. DNA of the CDR3: TGCAGCGTTGTGGGAGTAAGCAGGAGGAACACTGAAGCTTTCTTT. This rearrangement joins TRBV29-1 to TRBJ1-1; no firm D call. Per the germline V gene, CDR1 is SQVTM and CDR2 is ANQGSEA. This CDR3 spans 15 amino acids. Trimming stripped 4 bases from V and 1 base from J, with 16 bases between.

Only one count was recorded for this clone. V and J are TRBV5-1 and TRBJ2-5, with D hard to call. This CDR3 comprises 16 residues. CDR1 and CDR2 from the germline V gene are SGHRS and YFSETQ. The ends were cut back, 6 bases at V and 0 bases at J, with 18 bases in the middle. CDR3 nucleotide sequence: TGCGCCAGCACACCCGGCCGGCCTAGGGACCAAGAGACCCAGTACTTC. It codes for CASTPGRPRDQETQYF.

This clone was seen a handful of times. V gene TRBV29-1 combines with J gene TRBJ1-5; tentatively, D is TRBD1 (5 bases). Per the germline V gene, CDR1 is SQVTM and CDR2 is ANQGSEA. V shed 4 bases and J shed 0 bases, with 7 bases lying between them. This CDR3 region has 13 residues. The CDR3: CSVGTFSNQPQHF. CDR3 nucleotides: TGCAGCGTTGGGACATTTAGCAATCAGCCCCAGCATTTT.

The chain links TRBV28 to TRBJ2-1; no reliable D call. The V end was cut by 3 bases, the J end by 1 base, with 10 bases between. The germline V gene encodes CDR1 MDHEN and CDR2 SYDVKM. This CDR3 contains 15 residues. CDR3 in DNA: TGTGCCAGCAGTTTGGTCAGTCAGTCCTACAATGAGCAGTTCTTC. This gives the protein CASSLVSQSYNEQFF.

V usage is TRBV5-1 and J usage is TRBJ1-2; TRBD1 agrees at 8 bases. With 4 bases clipped from V and 7 bases from J, the junction kept 12 bases outside the gene matches. Germline V gene sequence: CDR1 SGHRS, CDR2 YFSETQ. CDR3 length: 15 amino acids. In DNA form, the CDR3 reads TGCGCCAGCAGCGCCGCGACAGGGGTAGGTCGTGGCTACACCTTC. This codes for CASSAATGVGRGYTF. The complete variable domain, with remaining parts taken from reference TRBV5-1 and TRBJ1-2, reads KAGVTQTPRYLIKTRGQQVTLSCSPISGHRSVSWYQQTPGQGLQFLFEYFSETQRNKGNFPGRFSGRQFSNSRSEMNVSTLELGDSALYLCASSAATGVGRGYTFGSGTRLTVV.

J is TRBJ2-3 and V is TRBV18; tentatively, D is TRBD1 (6 bases). The CDR3 totals 13 residues. V was trimmed by 8 bases and J by 5 bases, leaving 14 bases between them. The germline CDR1 and CDR2 sequences are KGHSH and LQKENI. The CDR3 region is CASRQGGRDTQYF. CDR3 DNA sequence: TGTGCCAGCCGCCAAGGGGGTCGAGATACGCAGTATTTT.

The chain uses TRBV14 and TRBJ2-3; no clear D gene. V was shortened by 4 bases and J by 0 bases, with 14 bases between the two germline ends. CDR3 size: 16 residues. Germline CDR1 is SGHDN and CDR2 is FVKESK. The CDR3 spells CASSPGSSPSTDTQYF. CDR3 nucleotides: TGTGCCAGCAGCCCTGGATCGAGCCCCAGCACAGATACGCAGTATTTT.

Only a few counts were recorded for this clone. The chain couples TRBV15 to TRBJ1-5, with D possibly being TRBD1 (5 bases). Germline V gene data show CDR1 as LNHNV and CDR2 as YYDKDF (reference sequence). The CDR3 is 15 residues long. Trimming took off 9 bases at V and 2 bases at J, with 17 bases between the two ends. The DNA for the CDR3 is TGTGCCACGAGAACGGGGGTTAGTGGCAATCAGCCCCAGCATTTT. Translated, it gives CATRTGVSGNQPQHF.

This chain connects TRBV19 to TRBJ1-2, with 7 bases matching TRBD1. The CDR3 runs to 17 residues. With 6 bases clipped from V and 5 bases from J, the junction kept 18 bases outside the gene matches. Germline V gene lookup returns CDR1 LNHDA and CDR2 SQIVND (reference sequence). CDR3 protein: CASSRGLQGPDTYGYTF. The CDR3 region has the DNA TGTGCCAGTAGCAGGGGGTTACAGGGCCCGGACACGTATGGCTACACCTTC.

This sequence joins TRBV29-1 and TRBJ1-3; D unresolved. The CDR3 loop spans 12 amino acids. Germline V gives CDR1 SQVTM, CDR2 ANQGSEA. Trimming stripped 4 bases from V and 1 base from J, with 5 bases between. The CDR3 reads CSVAGSGNTIYF. DNA for the CDR3: TGCAGCGTTGCGGGATCTGGAAACACCATATATTTT.

The CDR3 coding sequence is TGTGCCAGCACCCAGGGGTTACGGGGCACCGGGGAGCTGTTTTTT. Encoded protein: CASTQGLRGTGELFF. This chain uses TRBV6-4 with TRBJ2-2, with D possibly TRBD1 on 6 matching bases. The V end lost 7 bases, the J end lost 4 bases, and 16 bases lay between the germline ends. Germline V CDR1 and CDR2: MRHNA, SNTAGT. The CDR3 spans 15 residues.

The chain carries TRBV29-1 and TRBJ1-1, with 7 bases aligning to TRBD1. This CDR3 has 13 amino acids. CDR1 and CDR2 from the germline V gene are SQVTM and ANQGSEA. V was pared by 6 bases and J by 3 bases, with 7 bases of the junction left unmatched. For the CDR3, the DNA is TGCAGCGTCGGGGGGACAGACTACACTGAAGCTTTCTTT. It encodes CSVGGTDYTEAFF.

V gene TRBV5-8 combines with J gene TRBJ1-1; D unclear. V shed 2 bases and J shed 6 bases, with 11 bases lying between them. The CDR3 contains 13 residues. The germline V gene encodes CDR1 SGHTS and CDR2 YDEGEE. This CDR3 is CASSLAGSAEAFF. In DNA, the CDR3 is TGTGCCAGCAGCTTAGCAGGTAGCGCTGAAGCTTTCTTT.

The V gene is TRBV10-1, the J gene TRBJ2-5, with TRBD1 as a possible D gene (6 bases). This CDR3 contains 14 residues. V lost 3 bases and J 5 bases, leaving 13 bases between the germline ends. The germline V gene has CDR1 WNHNN and CDR2 SYGVQD (reference sequence). CDR3 region: CASSEPGAGETQYF. The CDR3 nucleotides are TGCGCCAGCAGTGAACCAGGGGCAGGGGAGACCCAGTACTTC.

The chain recombines TRBV6-8 with TRBJ2-2; no firm D call. V shed 2 bases and J shed 6 bases, with 4 bases lying between them. CDR3 length equals 12 residues. Germline V gene data show CDR1 as MNHGY and CDR2 as SAAAGT. CDR3 residues: CASSYAPGELFF. DNA of the CDR3: TGTGCCAGCAGTTACGCCCCCGGGGAGCTGTTTTTT.

The chain uses TRBV11-3 and TRBJ1-5, with a tentative D call TRBD1 (6 bases). V lost 5 bases and J 0 bases, leaving 11 bases between the germline ends. The CDR3 covers 15 residues. Germline V gives CDR1 SGHNT, CDR2 YENEEA. CDR3 amino acids: CASSRAGDSNQPQHF. CDR3 nucleotides: TGTGCCAGCAGCCGTGCAGGGGATAGCAATCAGCCCCAGCATTTT.

The chain joins TRBV6-8 to TRBJ2-2, with D perhaps matching TRBD2 (5 bases). Trimming stripped 5 bases from V and 0 bases from J, with 19 bases between. Per germline, CDR1 MNHGY and CDR2 SAAAGT. The CDR3 contains 18 residues. CDR3: CASSDRKRAAANTGELFF. CDR3 in DNA: TGTGCCAGCAGTGACCGAAAGAGGGCCGCTGCGAACACCGGGGAGCTGTTTTTT.

The chain is built from TRBV1 and TRBJ2-7; the listed D gene, TRBD2, was not tested against the DNA. TRBV1 is a known pseudogene. The CDR3 totals 15 residues. CDR3 amino acids: CASSQFEAGAREQYF. CDR3 DNA: TGCGCCAGCAGCCAGTTTGAAGCGGGAGCTAGGGAGCAGTACTTC.

This rearrangement joins TRBV12-5 to TRBJ2-1; 9 positions agree with TRBD1. Germline CDR1 and CDR2: LGHNT and FRNRAP. V dropped 7 bases and J dropped 10; count of bases not matched to a gene: 11. This CDR3 has 14 residues. The CDR3 bases are TGTGCTAGTGCCATTCTAACAGGGGGCCGGGAGCAGTTCTTC. Protein product: CASAILTGGREQFF.

The V gene is TRBV7-1, the J gene TRBJ1-4; possible D gene TRBD1, 5 bases. TRBV7-1 is noted as an ORF with a role that remains uncertain. The CDR3 sequence is 14 residues long. V lost 4 bases and J 8 bases, leaving 14 bases between the germline ends. The CDR3 region has the DNA TGTGCCAGCAGCTTGGGACCGAATGACGAAAAACTGTTTTTT. It is translated as CASSLGPNDEKLFF.

The chain recombines TRBV5-1 with TRBJ2-3; 9 bases fit TRBD1. Germline V CDR1 and CDR2: SGHRS, YFSETQ. The CDR3 covers 14 residues. V lost 4 bases to trimming and J lost 6 bases; unmatched junction nucleotides: 6. The CDR3: CASSRDRETDTQYF. CDR3 DNA: TGCGCCAGCAGCCGGGACAGGGAAACGGATACGCAGTATTTT. Looking up the rest from reference TRBV5-1 and TRBJ2-3 gives the full variable domain: KAGVTQTPRYLIKTRGQQVTLSCSPISGHRSVSWYQQTPGQGLQFLFEYFSETQRNKGNFPGRFSGRQFSNSRSEMNVSTLELGDSALYLCASSRDRETDTQYFGPGTRLTVL.

The chain employs TRBV28 and TRBJ1-2, with a weak D call TRBD1 (6 bases). Germline V gene sequence: CDR1 MDHEN, CDR2 SYDVKM. V gave up 11 bases and J gave up 2 bases, with 15 bases separating them. CDR3 length: 13 residues. CDR3 nucleotides: TGTGCCTCCCGGGGTCAGGGGAACTATGGCTACACCTTC. It codes for CASRGQGNYGYTF.

The chain is built from TRBV10-2 and TRBJ2-7, with 8 bases aligning to TRBD1. The CDR3 has 15 residues. Looked up from germline, CDR1 is WSHSY and CDR2 is SAAADI. V lost 0 bases, J lost 5 bases, and 6 bases stayed unmatched. The CDR3, as DNA: TGCGCCAGCAGTGAGTCATGGACAGGGTATGACGAGCAGTACTTC. This sequence encodes CASSESWTGYDEQYF.